This TCR beta chain was observed in a study of Ad26.COV2.S vaccination and SARS-CoV-2 variants. The study's findings and limits: Reports say spike-specific CD8+ and CD4+ T cell responses covered substantial breadth after vaccination. Responses of T cells in total may have been underestimated by the TCR breadth and depth analyses.

TCRdb's copy holds only in-frame clones and misses some; the assay was immunoSEQ multiplex PCR. The table includes over 110,000 clones, just over 85% detected once. CDR3 length equals 15 residues. CDR1 is MNHEY, CDR2 SVGAGI, per germline. The V segment lost 4 bases and the J segment 3 bases; nucleotides outside the gene matches: 8. A note on this clone: Its antigen remains unidentified.

J is TRBJ2-7 and V is TRBV6-5; the match to TRBD2 covers 8 bases. This receptor was identified in a human donor who had recovered from COVID-19. This sample comprised peripheral blood, obtained after recovery from COVID-19. For the CDR3, the DNA is TGTGCCAGCAGTTCACCCAAGAGCGGGGGCTACGAGCAGTACTTC. This encodes CASSSPKSGGYEQYF.